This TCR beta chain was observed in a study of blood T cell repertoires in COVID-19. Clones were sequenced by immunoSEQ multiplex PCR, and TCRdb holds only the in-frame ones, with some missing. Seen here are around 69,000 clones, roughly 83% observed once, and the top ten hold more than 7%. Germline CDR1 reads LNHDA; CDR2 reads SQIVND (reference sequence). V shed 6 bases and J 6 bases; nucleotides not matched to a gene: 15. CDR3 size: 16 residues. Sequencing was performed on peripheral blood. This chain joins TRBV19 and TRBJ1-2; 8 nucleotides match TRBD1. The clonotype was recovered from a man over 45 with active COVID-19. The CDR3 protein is CASSNNNLGQGNGYTF. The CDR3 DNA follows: TGTGCCAGTAGCAATAACAACCTAGGACAGGGAAATGGCTACACCTTC.